This TCR beta chain was identified in a study of shared clonotypes between healthy human individuals. Authors' data handling: For the immunoSEQ data, sequences were junction-only without quality scores, so filtering differed. Only in-frame clones appear in the TCRdb table, and some are missing; sequencing was by immunoSEQ multiplex PCR. The V and J calls and clone size come from that table; D and trimming were worked out from the DNA. The data contain approximately 2.4 million clones, approximately 94% of them singletons. Germline CDR1 and CDR2: MNHNS and SASEGT. There are 16 residues in the CDR3. Trimming took 4 bases from V and 0 from J, leaving 10 bases between them. Points from the study as a whole: Of the naive CD4 clonotypes, about 5% were shared across a few donors.

Remarks on this clone: Its antigen remains unknown.

It was into CD45RA+ naive and CD45RA-negative memory subsets that the CD4+ cells were split. The chain carries TRBV6-1 and TRBJ2-6; D ambiguous. This TCR was recovered from a man aged 18 to 30 in good health. Material: naive CD4+ T cells sorted from blood. Sample subset: CD45RA+ positively selected. CDR3 loop: CASSALTRSGANVLTF. CDR3 DNA: TGTGCCAGCAGTGCCTTGACTCGCTCTGGGGCCAACGTCCTGACTTTC.